This TCR beta chain came from a study of cytomegalovirus exposure and HLA in healthy donors. The overall study: The study's early data release held 80 million to 95 million unique TCRs from HLA-typed donors.

Comment on this clone: Its specificity is not known. At one end the junction does not follow the germline gene, possibly because of a read error.

Germline V gene lookup returns CDR1 ENHRY and CDR2 SYGVKD. The CDR3 runs 13 residues. With 60 Vbeta and 13 Jbeta primers, the PCR was carried out. Profiling relied on immunoSEQ multiplex PCR, and the TCRdb table lists in-frame clones only, not all of them. The data contain over 100,000 clones, 76% of them singletons. Findings and caveats of the study: A later analysis by the authors found several of the most significant clusters apparently linked to common viral pathogens. In vitro confirmation showed three CMV-associated chains to be CMV antigen specific. Segments of the TCR beta V type were, in most cases, productive about 87% or about 30% of the time in an earlier analysis.

The sample was PBMCs. The chain combines TRBV10-3 with TRBJ2-7; TRBD1 is a possible D gene (6 bases). The source is a woman between 45 and 60 years old in good health and CMV-seropositive. Here the CDR3 DNA reads TGTGCCATCAGTGAGACACCCTACAGGGATATGGACTTC. This sequence encodes CAISETPYRDMDF.